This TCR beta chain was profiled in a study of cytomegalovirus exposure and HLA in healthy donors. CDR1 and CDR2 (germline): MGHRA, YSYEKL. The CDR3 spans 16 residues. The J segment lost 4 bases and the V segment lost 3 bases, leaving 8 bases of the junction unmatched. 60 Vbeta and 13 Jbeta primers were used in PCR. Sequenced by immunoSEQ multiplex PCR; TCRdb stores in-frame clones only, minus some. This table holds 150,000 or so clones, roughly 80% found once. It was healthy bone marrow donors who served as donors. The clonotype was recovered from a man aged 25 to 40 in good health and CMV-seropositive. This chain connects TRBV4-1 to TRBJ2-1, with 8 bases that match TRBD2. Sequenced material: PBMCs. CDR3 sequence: CASSQTGTRAYNEQFF. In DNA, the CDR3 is TGCGCCAGCAGCCAGACCGGGACTAGAGCATACAATGAGCAGTTCTTC.